This TCR beta chain is from a study of OX40 agonist ivuxolimab in advanced cancers. This table comes from immunoSEQ multiplex PCR, and its TCRdb copy is limited to in-frame clones, with some not included. The sample has more than 70,000 clones, 80% to 90% seen once. The CDR3 runs 15 residues. The V gene lost 5 bases and the J gene lost 3 bases, with 17 bases spanning the gap. From germline, CDR1 is SEHNR and CDR2 FQNEAQ (reference sequence). This clone was seen just once. The sequencing here drew on CD4+ or CD8+ T cells sorted from blood, taken in a trial of the OX40 agonist ivuxolimab. The V call is TRBV7-9, the J call TRBJ2-7; D is possibly TRBD2 (6 bases). The receptor was isolated from an adult with an advanced solid tumor such as melanoma, head and neck, liver or kidney cancer. The CDR3 loop reads CASSAPGRSVYEQYF. In nucleotides, the CDR3 is TGTGCCAGCAGCGCCCCAGGGAGGTCAGTCTACGAGCAGTACTTC.